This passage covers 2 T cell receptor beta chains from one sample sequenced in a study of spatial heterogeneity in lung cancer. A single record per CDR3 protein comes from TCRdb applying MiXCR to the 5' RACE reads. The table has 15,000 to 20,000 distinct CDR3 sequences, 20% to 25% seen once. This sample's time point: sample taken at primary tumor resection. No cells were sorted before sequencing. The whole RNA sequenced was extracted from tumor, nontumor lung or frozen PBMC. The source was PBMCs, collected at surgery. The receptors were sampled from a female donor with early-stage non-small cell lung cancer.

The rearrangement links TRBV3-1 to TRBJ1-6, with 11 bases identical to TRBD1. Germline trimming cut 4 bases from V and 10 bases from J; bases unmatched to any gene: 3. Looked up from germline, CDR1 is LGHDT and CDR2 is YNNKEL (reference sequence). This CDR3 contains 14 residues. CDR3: CASSPGQGDSPLHF. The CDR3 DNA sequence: TGTGCCAGCAGCCCGGGACAGGGGGACTCACCCCTCCACTTT.

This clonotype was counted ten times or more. CDR3 in DNA: TGTGCCAGCAGCTTCGGCTCAGGGGCGGCGGAGACCCAGTACTTC. Translating gives CASSFGSGAAETQYF. The chain has TRBV7-8 and TRBJ2-5; D is perhaps TRBD1 (6 bases). There are 15 residues in the CDR3. Deletions cut 3 bases from V and 5 bases from J, with 16 bases between. Germline V gives CDR1 SGHVS, CDR2 FQNEAQ. Variable domain in full (rest from reference TRBV7-8 and TRBJ2-5): GAGVSQSPRYKVAKRGQDVALRCDPISGHVSLFWYQQALGQGPEFLTYFQNEAQLDKSGLPSDRFFAERPEGSVSTLKIQRTQQEDSAVYLCASSFGSGAAETQYFGPGTRLLVL.